The T cell receptor beta chain under discussion was sequenced for a study of blood T cell repertoires in COVID-19. Study-level information: From T cells, B-cell-depleted T cells, or PBMCs came the material, which was cDNA or gDNA.

A case of COVID-19 had been met by exposed participants within 2 weeks before study entry. Methods used by the authors: Estimation of nucleated cell counts was performed using reference gene primer amplification. Method: immunoSEQ multiplex PCR; TCRdb's copy keeps in-frame clones and lacks some. The DNA was the basis for D and trimming; V, J and clone size are from that table. This sample has about 430,000 clones, with about 88% found just once. Sequences were obtained from PBMCs or T cells enriched from blood (not recorded which). The TCR originated in a woman aged 18-29 years who had been exposed to COVID-19.

The CDR3 coding sequence is TGTGCCTGGAGTTTAGGGACAGGGAGAGAGACCCAGTACTTC. Translation: CAWSLGTGRETQYF. The chain carries TRBV30 and TRBJ2-5, with TRBD1 identical over 9 bases. The CDR3 loop spans 14 amino acids. Germline V gives CDR1 GTSNPN, CDR2 SVGIG (reference sequence). The V gene end was trimmed by 2 bases and the J gene end by 4 bases; junction bases not matched to a gene: 5.